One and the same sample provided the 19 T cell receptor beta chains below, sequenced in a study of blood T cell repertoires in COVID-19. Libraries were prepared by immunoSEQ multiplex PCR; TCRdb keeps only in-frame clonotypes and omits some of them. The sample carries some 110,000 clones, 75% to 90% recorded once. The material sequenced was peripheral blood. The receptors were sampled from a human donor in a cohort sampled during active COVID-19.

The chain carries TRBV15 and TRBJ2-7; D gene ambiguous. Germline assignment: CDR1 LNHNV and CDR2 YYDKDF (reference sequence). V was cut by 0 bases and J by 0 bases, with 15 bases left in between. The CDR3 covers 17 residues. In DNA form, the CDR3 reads TGTGCCACCAGCAGAGATAAGGTGGGCCCCCTCTCCTACGAGCAGTACTTC. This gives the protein CATSRDKVGPLSYEQYF.

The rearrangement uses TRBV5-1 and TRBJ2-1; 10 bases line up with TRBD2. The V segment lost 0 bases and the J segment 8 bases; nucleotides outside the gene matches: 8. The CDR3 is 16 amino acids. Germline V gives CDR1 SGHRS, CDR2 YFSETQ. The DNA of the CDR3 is TGCGCCAGCAGCTTGGAACGTCTAGCGGGAGTGGATGAGCAGTTCTTC. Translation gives CASSLERLAGVDEQFF. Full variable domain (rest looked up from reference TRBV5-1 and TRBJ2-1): KAGVTQTPRYLIKTRGQQVTLSCSPISGHRSVSWYQQTPGQGLQFLFEYFSETQRNKGNFPGRFSGRQFSNSRSEMNVSTLELGDSALYLCASSLERLAGVDEQFFGPGTRLTVL.

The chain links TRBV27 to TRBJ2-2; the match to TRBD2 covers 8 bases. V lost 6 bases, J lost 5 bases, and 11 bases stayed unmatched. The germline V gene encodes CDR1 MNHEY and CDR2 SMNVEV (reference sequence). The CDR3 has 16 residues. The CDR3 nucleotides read TGTGCCAGCAGACTTACGGCGGGGGGCTGGACCGGGGAGCTGTTTTTT. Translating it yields CASRLTAGGWTGELFF.

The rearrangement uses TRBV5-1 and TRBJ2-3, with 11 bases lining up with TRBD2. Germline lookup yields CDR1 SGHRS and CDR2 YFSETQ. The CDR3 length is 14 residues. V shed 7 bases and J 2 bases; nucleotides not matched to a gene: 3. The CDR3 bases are TGCGCCAGCTTAGCGGGGGGGCCCACAGATACGCAGTATTTT. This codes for CASLAGGPTDTQYF.

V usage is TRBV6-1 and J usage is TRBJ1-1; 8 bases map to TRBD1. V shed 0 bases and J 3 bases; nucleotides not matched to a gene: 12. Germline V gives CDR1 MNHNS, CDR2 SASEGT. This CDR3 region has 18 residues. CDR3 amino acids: CASSEARRTGGRDTEAFF. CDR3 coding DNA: TGTGCCAGCAGTGAAGCAAGAAGAACAGGGGGTAGGGACACTGAAGCTTTCTTT.

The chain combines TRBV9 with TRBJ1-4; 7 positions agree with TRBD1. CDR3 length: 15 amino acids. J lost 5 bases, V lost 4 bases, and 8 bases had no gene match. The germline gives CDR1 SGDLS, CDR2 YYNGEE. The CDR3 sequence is CASSPRTGENEKLFF. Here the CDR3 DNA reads TGTGCCAGCAGCCCTCGGACAGGTGAAAATGAAAAACTGTTTTTT.

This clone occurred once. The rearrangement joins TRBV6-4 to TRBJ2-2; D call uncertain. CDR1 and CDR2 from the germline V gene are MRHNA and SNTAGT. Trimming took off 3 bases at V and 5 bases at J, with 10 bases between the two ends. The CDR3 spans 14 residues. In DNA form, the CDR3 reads TGTGCCAGCAGTGATTCCGAGATAACCGGGGAGCTGTTTTTT. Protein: CASSDSEITGELFF.

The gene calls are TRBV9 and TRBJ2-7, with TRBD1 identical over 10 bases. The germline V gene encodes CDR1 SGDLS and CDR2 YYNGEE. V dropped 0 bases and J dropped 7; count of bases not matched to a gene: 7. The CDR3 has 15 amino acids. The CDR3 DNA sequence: TGTGCCAGCAGCGTAGGACAGGGGGCGAAGGGTGAGCAGTACTTC. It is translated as CASSVGQGAKGEQYF.

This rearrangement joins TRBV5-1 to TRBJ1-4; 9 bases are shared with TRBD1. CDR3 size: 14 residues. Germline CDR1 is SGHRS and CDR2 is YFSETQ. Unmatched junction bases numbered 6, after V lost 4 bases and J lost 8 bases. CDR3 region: CASSPGTGNEKLFF. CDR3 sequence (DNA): TGCGCCAGCAGCCCCGGGACAGGGAACGAAAAACTGTTTTTT.

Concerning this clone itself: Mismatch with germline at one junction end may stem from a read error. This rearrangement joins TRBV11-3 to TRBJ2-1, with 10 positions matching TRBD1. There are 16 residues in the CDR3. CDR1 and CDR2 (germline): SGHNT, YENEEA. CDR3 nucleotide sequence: TGTGCCAGCAGCACCGACAGGGGGCGCATTTACAATGAGGAGTTCTTC. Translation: CASSTDRGRIYNEEFF.

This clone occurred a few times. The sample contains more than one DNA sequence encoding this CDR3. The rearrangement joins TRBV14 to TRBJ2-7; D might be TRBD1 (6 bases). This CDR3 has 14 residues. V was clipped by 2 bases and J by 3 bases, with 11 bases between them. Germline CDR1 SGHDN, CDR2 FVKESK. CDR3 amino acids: CASSQQGRYYEQYF. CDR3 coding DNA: TGTGCCAGCAGCCAACAGGGGCGCTACTACGAGCAGTACTTC.

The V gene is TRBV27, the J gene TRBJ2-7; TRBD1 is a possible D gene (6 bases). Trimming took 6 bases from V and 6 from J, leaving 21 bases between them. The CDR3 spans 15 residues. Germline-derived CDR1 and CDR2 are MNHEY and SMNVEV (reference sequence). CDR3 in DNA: TGTGCCAGCAGCTCCGGTATACAGTTAGGGGGCGAGCAGTACTTC. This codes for CASSSGIQLGGEQYF.

The CDR3 nucleotides read TGTGCCAGCAGACCGGGACAGCAGAACGACGAGCAGTACTTC. Amino acid sequence: CASRPGQQNDEQYF. This chain uses TRBV6-5 with TRBJ2-7; the match to TRBD1 covers 7 bases. This CDR3 is built from 14 residues. J lost 5 bases, V lost 6 bases, and 10 bases had no gene match. The germline V gene encodes CDR1 MNHEY and CDR2 SVGAGI.

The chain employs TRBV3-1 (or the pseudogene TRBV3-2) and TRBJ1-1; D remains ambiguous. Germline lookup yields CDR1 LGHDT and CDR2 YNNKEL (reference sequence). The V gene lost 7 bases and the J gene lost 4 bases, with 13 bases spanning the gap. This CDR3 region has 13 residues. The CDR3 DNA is TGTGCCAGCAAGAGGAAGGTGGGCACTGAAGCTTTCTTT. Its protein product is CASKRKVGTEAFF.

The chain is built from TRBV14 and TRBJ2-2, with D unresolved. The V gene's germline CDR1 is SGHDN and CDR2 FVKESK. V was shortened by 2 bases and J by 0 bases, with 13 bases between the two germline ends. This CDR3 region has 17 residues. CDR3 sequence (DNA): TGTGCCAGCAGCCAACCCGAATGGGCAGCGAACACCGGGGAGCTGTTTTTT. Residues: CASSQPEWAANTGELFF.

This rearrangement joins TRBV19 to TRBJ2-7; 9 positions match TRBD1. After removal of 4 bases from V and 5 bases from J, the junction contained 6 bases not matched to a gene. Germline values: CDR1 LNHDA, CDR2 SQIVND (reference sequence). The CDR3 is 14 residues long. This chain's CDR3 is CASSSRDRDNEQYF. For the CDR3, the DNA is TGTGCCAGTAGTAGCCGGGACAGGGACAACGAGCAGTACTTC.

CDR3 residues: CASSRRGGASAEAFF. CDR3 nucleotide sequence: TGTGCCAGCAGCAGGAGGGGGGGGGCGTCAGCTGAAGCTTTCTTT. This chain uses TRBV13 with TRBJ1-1, with D perhaps matching TRBD1 (6 bases). Germline V gene data show CDR1 as PRHDT and CDR2 as FYEKMQ (reference sequence). The CDR3 sequence is 15 residues long. V gave up 5 bases and J gave up 6 bases, with 19 bases separating them.

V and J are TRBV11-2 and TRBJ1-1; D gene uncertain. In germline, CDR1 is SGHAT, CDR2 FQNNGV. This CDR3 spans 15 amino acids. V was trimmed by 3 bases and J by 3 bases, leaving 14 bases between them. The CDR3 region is CASSFPGGPHTEAFF. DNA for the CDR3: TGTGCCAGCAGCTTCCCGGGAGGTCCCCACACTGAAGCTTTCTTT.

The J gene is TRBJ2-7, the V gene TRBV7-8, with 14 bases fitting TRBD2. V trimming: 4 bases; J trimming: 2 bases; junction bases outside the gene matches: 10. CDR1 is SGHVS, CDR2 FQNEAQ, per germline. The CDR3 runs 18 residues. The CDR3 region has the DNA TGTGCCAGCAGCTGGGGGACTAGCGGGAGTTTGGGAACCTACGAGCAGTACTTC. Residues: CASSWGTSGSLGTYEQYF.